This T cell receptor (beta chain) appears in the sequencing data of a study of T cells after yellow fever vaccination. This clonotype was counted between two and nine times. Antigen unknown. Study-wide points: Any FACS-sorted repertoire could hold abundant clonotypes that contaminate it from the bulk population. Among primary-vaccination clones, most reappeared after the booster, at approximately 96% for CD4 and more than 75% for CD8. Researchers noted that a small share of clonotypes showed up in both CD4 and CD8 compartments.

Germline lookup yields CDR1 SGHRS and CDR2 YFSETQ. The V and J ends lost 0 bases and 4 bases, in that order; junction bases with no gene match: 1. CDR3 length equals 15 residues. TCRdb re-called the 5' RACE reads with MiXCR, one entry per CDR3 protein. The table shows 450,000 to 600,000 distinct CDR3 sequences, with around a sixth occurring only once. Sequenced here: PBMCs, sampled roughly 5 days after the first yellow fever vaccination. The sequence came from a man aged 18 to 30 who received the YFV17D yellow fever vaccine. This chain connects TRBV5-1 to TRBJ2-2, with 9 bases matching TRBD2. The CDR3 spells CASSLALAGTGELFF. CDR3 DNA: TGCGCCAGCAGCTTGGCACTAGCGGGCACCGGGGAGCTGTTTTTT.